This entry describes one T cell receptor beta chain. This clonotype was observed many times. Which antigen it targets is not known. The input lacks base qualities; no much larger clone sits a single base away. The sample belongs to a study of T cells in Graves' hyperthyroidism and ophthalmopathy (dated by TCRdb to between 2017 and 2020). About the full investigation: Peripheral blood was sampled at the time of initial diagnosis, prior to any treatment. TCR Vbeta CDR3 sequencing of some 140 peripheral blood samples (over 40 ophthalmopathy, some 75 hyperthyroidism and approximately 17 progressor patients) is reported in the paper. TCR V-J signatures able to tell the groups apart were searched for in a discovery cohort of approximately 95 patients, of whom more than 40 had Graves' ophthalmopathy and around 57 had stable Graves' hyperthyroidism. In addition, the study compared T-cell repertoires in thyroid tissue and in blood from several Graves' hyperthyroidism patients. Prospective prediction of ophthalmopathy was tested in an independent validation cohort consisting of 18 hyperthyroidism patients and around 16 patients who later progressed to ophthalmopathy. The 80 to 100 discovery patients were randomly divided into training and test sets at a 7:3 ratio. Following sampling, methimazole starting at 30 mg daily was given to hyperthyroidism patients, and high-dose intravenous methylprednisolone was given to ophthalmopathy patients. Summary of the overall study and its limitations: In validation, progression to ophthalmopathy was predicted by the model with nearly 71% sensitivity and 72.22% specificity, a median of about 6.4 months before onset. A model built on a 13 V-J signature distinguished ophthalmopathy from stable hyperthyroidism, reaching roughly 88% sensitivity and approximately 81% specificity in cross-validation and 80%/75% in testing. Sample size was not statistically predetermined, and blinding of investigators to group allocation was not performed. Blood samples also contained most of the expanded thyroid clonotypes (frequency above 0.001), which suggests that blood repertoires may reflect thyroid immune responses.

The TCR beta CDR3 regions were amplified from RNA transcripts. A first-round RT-PCR of the TCR CDR3 used the HTBI primer set with the Qiagen OneStep RT-PCR kit. The libraries were constructed in a second round of multiplex PCR and then size-selected and purified. Libraries were sequenced paired-end with 100 bp reads on an Illumina HiSeq2000. The study's own analysis went as follows. Raw data were processed with SOAPnuke, discarding reads with adapters, uncalled bases, mean Phred below 15, or no exact constant-primer or identifier match. COPE v1.2.5 was used to merge the high-quality paired reads, and each unique nucleotide sequence was defined as a clonotype. MiTCR v1.1 was used to align the clonotypes against IMGT TRBV, TRBD and TRBJ reference segments. Analysis was restricted to V-J combinations with a frequency above 0.0001, which covered roughly 99% of repertoires. A TCS score was defined as the ratio between F50 (clonal expansion) and ExV (chaos), using BLOSUM62-based TCRdist between CDR3 peptides within each V-J. Welch's t-statistics and random forest reduced around 510 V-J features to 10 to 15, which were used in a naive Bayes classifier (R e1071). In-frame beta chains were kept once TCRdb had trimmed the public reads at Q25 with fastp and called clones with MiXCR. Entries that share a CDR3 protein sequence are merged under the most common genes and DNA. TCRdb's processing, not the authors' own work, is the source of the V and J calls. This sample comprises roughly 700,000 distinct CDR3 sequences, approximately 15% of them detected only once. The ten largest clonotypes hold around 15% of the sample.

At the junction V is shortened by 4 bases and J by 6 bases; bases outside the gene matches: 4. CDR1 SGHAT and CDR2 FQNNGV were looked up in the germline V gene. Counted from cysteine to phenylalanine, this CDR3 has 15 amino acids. Left in the record is the CDR3 DNA by itself, 45 bases read in frame from the first base. Graves' hyperthyroidism was defined as stable when no progression to ophthalmopathy occurred over 18 months of follow-up. Hyperthyroidism patients were aged 18 to 65 years and newly diagnosed, with disease duration of less than 2 months. Exclusion was applied to patients with uncontrolled infections, other autoimmune diseases, pregnancy or lactation. Diagnoses were established on the basis of clinical symptoms, serum thyroxine and TRAb, thyroid ultrasound, and orbital computed tomography. PBMCs were isolated from 10 ml of fresh peripheral blood by Ficoll-Paque density gradient centrifugation. Total RNA was extracted using Trizol reagent, and RNA quality was assessed on an Agilent 2100 Bioanalyzer.

Recombination connected TRBV11-2 to TRBJ2-1; 12 central nucleotides agree with TRBD2. The sample comprised blood. The TCR originated in a middle-aged man with Graves' hyperthyroidism. The CDR3 protein: CASSSWTSGTNEQFF. The nucleotide sequence is given as TGTGCCAGCAGCTCCTGGACTAGCGGGACCAATGAGCAGTTCTTC.